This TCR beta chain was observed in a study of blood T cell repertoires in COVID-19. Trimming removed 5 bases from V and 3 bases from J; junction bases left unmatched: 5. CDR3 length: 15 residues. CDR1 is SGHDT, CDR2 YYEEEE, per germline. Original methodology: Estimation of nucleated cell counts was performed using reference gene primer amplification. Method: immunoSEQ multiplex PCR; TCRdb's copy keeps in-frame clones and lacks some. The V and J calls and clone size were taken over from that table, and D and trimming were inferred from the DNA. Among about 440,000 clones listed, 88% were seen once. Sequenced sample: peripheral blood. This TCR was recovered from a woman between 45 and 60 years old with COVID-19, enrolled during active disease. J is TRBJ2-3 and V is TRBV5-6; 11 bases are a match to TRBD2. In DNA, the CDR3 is TGTGCCAGCAGTCCTCTAGCGGGGGGAACAGATACGCAGTATTTT. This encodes CASSPLAGGTDTQYF.